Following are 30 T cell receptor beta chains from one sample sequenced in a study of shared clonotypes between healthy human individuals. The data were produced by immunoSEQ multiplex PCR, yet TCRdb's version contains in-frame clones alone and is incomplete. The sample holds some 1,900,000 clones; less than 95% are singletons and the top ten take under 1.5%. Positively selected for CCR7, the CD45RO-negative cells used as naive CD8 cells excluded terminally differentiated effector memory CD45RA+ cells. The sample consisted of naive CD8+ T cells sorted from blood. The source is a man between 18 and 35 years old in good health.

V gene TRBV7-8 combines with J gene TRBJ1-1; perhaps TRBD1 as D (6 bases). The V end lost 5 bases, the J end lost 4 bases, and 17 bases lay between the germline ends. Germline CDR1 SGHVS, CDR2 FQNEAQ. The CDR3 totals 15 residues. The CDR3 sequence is CASSANSGGVTEAFF. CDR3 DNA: TGTGCCAGCAGCGCCAATTCGGGGGGCGTCACTGAAGCTTTCTTT.

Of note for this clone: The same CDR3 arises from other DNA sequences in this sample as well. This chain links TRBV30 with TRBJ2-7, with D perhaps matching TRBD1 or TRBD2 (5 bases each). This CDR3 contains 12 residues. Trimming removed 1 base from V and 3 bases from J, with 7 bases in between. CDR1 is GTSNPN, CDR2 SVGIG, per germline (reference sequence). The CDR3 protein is CAWSGGNYEQYF. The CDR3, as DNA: TGTGCCTGGAGTGGGGGGAACTACGAGCAGTACTTC.

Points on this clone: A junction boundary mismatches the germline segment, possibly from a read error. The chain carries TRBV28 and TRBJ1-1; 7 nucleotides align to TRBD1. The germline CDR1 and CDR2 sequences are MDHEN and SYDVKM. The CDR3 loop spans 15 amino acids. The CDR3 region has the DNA TGTGCCAGCTCCCAATGGGGGACAGTGAACAATGAAGCTTTCTTT. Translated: CASSQWGTVNNEAFF.

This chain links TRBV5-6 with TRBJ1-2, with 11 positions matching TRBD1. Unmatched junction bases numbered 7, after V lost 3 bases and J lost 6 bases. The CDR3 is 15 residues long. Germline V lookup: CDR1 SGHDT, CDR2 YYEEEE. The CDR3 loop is CASSYGTGGLDGYTF. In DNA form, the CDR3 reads TGTGCCAGCAGCTACGGGACAGGGGGATTGGATGGCTACACCTTC.

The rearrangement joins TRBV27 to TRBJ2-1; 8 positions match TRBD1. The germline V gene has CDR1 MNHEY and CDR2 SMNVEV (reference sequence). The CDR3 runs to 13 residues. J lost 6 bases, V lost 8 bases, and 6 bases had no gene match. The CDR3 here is CASSWDRFNEQFF. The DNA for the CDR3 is TGTGCCAGCTCCTGGGACAGGTTCAATGAGCAGTTCTTC.

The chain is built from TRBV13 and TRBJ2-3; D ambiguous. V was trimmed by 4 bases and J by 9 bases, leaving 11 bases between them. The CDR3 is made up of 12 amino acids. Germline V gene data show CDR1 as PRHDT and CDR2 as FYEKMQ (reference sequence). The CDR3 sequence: CASSSLAETQYF. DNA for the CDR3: TGTGCCAGCAGCTCCCTGGCGGAAACGCAGTATTTT.

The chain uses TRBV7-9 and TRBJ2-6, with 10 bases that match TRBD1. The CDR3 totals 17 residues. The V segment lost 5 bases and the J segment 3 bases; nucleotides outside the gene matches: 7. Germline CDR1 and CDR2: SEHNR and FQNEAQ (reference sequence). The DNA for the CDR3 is TGTGCCAGCAGCGCTACCGGGACAGGGGTTGGGGCCAACGTCCTGACTTTC. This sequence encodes CASSATGTGVGANVLTF.

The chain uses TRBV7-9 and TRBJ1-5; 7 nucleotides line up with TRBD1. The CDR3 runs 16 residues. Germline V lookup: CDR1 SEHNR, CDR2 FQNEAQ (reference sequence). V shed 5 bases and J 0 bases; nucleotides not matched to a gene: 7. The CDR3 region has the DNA TGTGCCAGCAGCCTGGGGACAGATTATAGCAATCAGCCCCAGCATTTT. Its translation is CASSLGTDYSNQPQHF.

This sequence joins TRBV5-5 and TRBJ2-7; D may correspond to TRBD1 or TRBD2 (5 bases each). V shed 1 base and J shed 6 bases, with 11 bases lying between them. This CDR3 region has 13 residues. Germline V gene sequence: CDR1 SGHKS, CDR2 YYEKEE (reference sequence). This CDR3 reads CASSLWQGAEQYF. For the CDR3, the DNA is TGTGCCAGCAGCTTGTGGCAGGGAGCCGAGCAGTACTTC.

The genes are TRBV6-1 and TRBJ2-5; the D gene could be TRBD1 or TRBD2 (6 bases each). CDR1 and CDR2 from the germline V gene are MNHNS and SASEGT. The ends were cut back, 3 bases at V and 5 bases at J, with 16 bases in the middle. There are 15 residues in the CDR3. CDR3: CASSEVPGAEETQYF. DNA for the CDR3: TGTGCCAGCAGTGAGGTCCCGGGGGCGGAGGAGACCCAGTACTTC.

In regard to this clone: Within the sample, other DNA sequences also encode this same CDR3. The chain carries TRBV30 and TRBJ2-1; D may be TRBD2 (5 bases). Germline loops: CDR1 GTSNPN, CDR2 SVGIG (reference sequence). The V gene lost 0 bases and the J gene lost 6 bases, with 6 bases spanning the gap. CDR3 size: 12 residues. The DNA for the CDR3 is TGTGCCTGGAGTGTAGGGAGCAATGAGCAGTTCTTC. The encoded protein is CAWSVGSNEQFF.

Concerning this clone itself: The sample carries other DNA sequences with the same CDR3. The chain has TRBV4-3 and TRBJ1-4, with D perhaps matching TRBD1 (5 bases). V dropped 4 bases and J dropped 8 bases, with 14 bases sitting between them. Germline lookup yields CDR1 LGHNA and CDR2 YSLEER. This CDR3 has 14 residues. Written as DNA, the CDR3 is TGCGCCAGCAGCCCCGGGACTGGGGGGGAAAAACTGTTTTTT. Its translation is CASSPGTGGEKLFF.

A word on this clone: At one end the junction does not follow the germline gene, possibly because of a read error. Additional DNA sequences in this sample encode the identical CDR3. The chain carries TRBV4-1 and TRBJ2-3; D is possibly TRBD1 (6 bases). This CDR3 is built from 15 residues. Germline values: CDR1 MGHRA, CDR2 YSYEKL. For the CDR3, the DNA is TGTGCCAGCAGCCAAGATCCAGGGGTAGCAGATACGCAGTATTTT. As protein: CASSQDPGVADTQYF.

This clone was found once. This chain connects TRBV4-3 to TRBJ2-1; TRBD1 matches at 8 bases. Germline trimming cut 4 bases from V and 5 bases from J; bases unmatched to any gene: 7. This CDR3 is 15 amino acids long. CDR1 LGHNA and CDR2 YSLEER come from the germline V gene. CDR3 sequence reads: CASSPRQGRNNEQFF. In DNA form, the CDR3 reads TGCGCCAGCAGCCCCAGACAGGGGCGGAACAATGAGCAGTTCTTC.

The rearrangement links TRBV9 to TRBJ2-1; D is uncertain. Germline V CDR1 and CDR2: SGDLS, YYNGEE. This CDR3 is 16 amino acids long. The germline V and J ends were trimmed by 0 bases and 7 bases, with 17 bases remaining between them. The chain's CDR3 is CASSVEDGIKLNEQFF. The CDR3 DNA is TGTGCCAGCAGCGTAGAAGACGGTATTAAATTGAATGAGCAGTTCTTC.

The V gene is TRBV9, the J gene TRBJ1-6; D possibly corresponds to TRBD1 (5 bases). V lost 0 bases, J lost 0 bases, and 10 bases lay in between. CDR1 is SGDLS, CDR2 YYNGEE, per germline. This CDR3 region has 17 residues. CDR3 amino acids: CASSVAAGSSYNSPLHF. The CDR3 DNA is TGTGCCAGCAGCGTAGCAGCAGGGAGCTCCTATAATTCACCCCTCCACTTT.

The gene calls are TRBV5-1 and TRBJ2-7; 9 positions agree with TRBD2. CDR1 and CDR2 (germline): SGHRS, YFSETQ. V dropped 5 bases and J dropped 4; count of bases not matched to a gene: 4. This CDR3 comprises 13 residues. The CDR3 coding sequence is TGCGCCAGCAGTTGGGCGGGAGGGTACGAGCAGTACTTC. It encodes CASSWAGGYEQYF. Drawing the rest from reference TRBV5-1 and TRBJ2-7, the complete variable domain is KAGVTQTPRYLIKTRGQQVTLSCSPISGHRSVSWYQQTPGQGLQFLFEYFSETQRNKGNFPGRFSGRQFSNSRSEMNVSTLELGDSALYLCASSWAGGYEQYFGPGTRLTVT.

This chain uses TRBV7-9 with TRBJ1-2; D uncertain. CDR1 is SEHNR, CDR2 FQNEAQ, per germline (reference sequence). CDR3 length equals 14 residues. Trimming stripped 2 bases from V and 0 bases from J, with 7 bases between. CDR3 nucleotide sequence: TGTGCCAGCAGCTTACCCGGGGCTAACTATGGCTACACCTTC. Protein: CASSLPGANYGYTF.

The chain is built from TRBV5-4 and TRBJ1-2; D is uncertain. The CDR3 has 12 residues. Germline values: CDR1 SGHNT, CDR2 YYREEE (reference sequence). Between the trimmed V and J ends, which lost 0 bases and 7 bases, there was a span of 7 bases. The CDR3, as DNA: TGTGCCAGCAGCTTGGGGCAGCTTGGCTACACCTTC. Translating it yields CASSLGQLGYTF.

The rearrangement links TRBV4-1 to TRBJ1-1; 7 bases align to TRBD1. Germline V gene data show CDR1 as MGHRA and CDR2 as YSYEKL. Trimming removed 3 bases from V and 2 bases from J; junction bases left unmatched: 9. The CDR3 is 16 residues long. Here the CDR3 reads CASSQGPGTVNTEAFF. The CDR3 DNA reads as TGCGCCAGCAGCCAGGGGCCCGGGACAGTAAACACTGAAGCTTTCTTT.

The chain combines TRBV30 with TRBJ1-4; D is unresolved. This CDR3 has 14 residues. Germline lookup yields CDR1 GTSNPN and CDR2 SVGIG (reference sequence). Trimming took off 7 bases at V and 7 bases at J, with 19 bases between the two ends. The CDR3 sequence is CASYPGVEGEKLFF. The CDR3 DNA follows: TGTGCCTCGTATCCCGGGGTTGAGGGTGAAAAACTGTTTTTT. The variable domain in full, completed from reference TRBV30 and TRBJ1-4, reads SQTIHQWPATLVQPVGSPLSLECTVEGTSNPNLYWYRQAAGRGLQLLFYSVGIGQISSEVPQNLSASRPQDRQFILSSKKLLLSDSGFYLCASYPGVEGEKLFFGSGTQLSVL.

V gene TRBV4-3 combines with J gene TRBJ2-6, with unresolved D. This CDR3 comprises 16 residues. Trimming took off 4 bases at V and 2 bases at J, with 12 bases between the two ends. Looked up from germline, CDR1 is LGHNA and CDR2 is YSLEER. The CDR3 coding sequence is TGCGCCAGCAGCCTCGACCAAGGGACTGGGGCCAACGTCCTGACTTTC. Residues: CASSLDQGTGANVLTF.

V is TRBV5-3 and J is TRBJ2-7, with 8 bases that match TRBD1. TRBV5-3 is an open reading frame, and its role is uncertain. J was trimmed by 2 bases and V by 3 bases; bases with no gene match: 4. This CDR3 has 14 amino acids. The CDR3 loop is CARSWGQAAYEQYF. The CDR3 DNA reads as TGTGCCAGAAGCTGGGGACAGGCGGCCTACGAGCAGTACTTC.

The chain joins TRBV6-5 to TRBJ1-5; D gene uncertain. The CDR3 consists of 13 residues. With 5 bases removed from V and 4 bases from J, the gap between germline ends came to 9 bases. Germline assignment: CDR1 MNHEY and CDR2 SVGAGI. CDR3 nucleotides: TGTGCCAGCAGTGATAGTAAGAATCAGCCCCAGCATTTT. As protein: CASSDSKNQPQHF.

This CDR3 reads CASSLLAGRDEQYF. As DNA, the CDR3 is TGTGCCAGCAGCTTGCTTGCGGGGCGCGACGAGCAGTACTTC. The J gene is TRBJ2-7, the V gene TRBV11-2; D perhaps matches TRBD2 (6 bases). The CDR3 extends over 14 amino acids. The germline CDR1 and CDR2 sequences are SGHAT and FQNNGV. V dropped 3 bases and J dropped 5 bases, with 14 bases sitting between them.

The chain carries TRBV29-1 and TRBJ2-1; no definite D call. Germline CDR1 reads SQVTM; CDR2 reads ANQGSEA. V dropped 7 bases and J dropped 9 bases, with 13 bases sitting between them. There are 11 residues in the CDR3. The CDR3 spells CSAFLGVEQFF. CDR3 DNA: TGCAGCGCCTTCCTCGGTGTTGAGCAGTTCTTC.

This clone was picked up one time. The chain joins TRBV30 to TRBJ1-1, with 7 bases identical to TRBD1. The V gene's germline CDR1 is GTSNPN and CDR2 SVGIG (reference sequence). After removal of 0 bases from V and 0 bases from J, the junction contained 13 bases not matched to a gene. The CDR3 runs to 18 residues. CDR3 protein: CAWSVPLRQGGMNTEAFF. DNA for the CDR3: TGTGCCTGGAGTGTACCTCTCCGGCAGGGGGGTATGAACACTGAAGCTTTCTTT.

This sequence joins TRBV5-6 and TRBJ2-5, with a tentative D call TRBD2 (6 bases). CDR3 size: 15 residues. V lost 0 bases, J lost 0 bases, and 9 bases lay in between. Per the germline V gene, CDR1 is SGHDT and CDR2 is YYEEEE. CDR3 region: CASSLELAHQETQYF. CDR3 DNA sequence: TGTGCCAGCAGCTTGGAGCTAGCGCACCAAGAGACCCAGTACTTC.

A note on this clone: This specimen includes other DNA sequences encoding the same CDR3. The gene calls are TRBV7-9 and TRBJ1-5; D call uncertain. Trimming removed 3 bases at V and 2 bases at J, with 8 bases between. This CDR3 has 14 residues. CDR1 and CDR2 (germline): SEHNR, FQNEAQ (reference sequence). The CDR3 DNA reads TGTGCCAGCAGCTTTGGGCAGGGCAATCAGCCCCAGCATTTT. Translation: CASSFGQGNQPQHF. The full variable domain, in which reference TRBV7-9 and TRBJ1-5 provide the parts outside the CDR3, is DTGVSQNPRHKITKRGQNVTFRCDPISEHNRLYWYRQTLGQGPEFLTYFQNEAQLEKSRLLSDRFSAERPKGSFSTLEIQRTEQGDSAMYLCASSFGQGNQPQHFGDGTRLSIL.

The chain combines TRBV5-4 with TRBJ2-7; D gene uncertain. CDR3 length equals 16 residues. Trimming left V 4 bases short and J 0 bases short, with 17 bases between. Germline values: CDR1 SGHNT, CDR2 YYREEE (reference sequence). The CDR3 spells CASSPSVFQYSYEQYF. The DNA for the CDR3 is TGTGCCAGCAGCCCTTCCGTTTTTCAATACTCCTACGAGCAGTACTTC.